The 23 T cell receptor beta chains below all came from one sample that was sequenced in a study of T cells in Graves' hyperthyroidism and ophthalmopathy. Amplification yielded TCR beta CDR3 regions, with RNA transcripts as the source. First-round RT-PCR of the TCR CDR3 relied on the HTBI primer set. TCRdb fed the multiplex PCR reads into MiXCR, producing one record per CDR3 protein. Of 350,000 to 450,000 distinct CDR3 sequences listed, more than 12% are singletons. Sequencing was performed on blood. The receptor source for this set is a man between 50 and 59 years old with Graves' ophthalmopathy.

This chain joins TRBV19 and TRBJ2-7, with D maybe TRBD1 (6 bases). Germline loops: CDR1 LNHDA, CDR2 SQIVND (reference sequence). CDR3 size: 14 residues. V lost 5 bases to trimming and J lost 3 bases, with 14 bases between them. CDR3 bases: TGTGCCAGTAGTTTCGGGACACGGAACTACGAGCAGTACTTC. Translated: CASSFGTRNYEQYF.

This clonotype was counted at least ten times. This chain connects TRBV20-1 to TRBJ2-2, with 8 bases aligning to TRBD2. Germline V gene lookup returns CDR1 DFQATT and CDR2 SNEGSKA (reference sequence). J lost 5 bases, V lost 5 bases, and 7 bases had no gene match. There are 14 residues in the CDR3. The CDR3 DNA is TGCAGTGCTCAGAGGTCTAGCGGGACCGGGGAGCTGTTTTTT. Protein product: CSAQRSSGTGELFF.

This clonotype was found many times. The chain couples TRBV29-1 to TRBJ2-3, with a tentative D call TRBD2 (6 bases). This CDR3 contains 14 residues. The germline gives CDR1 SQVTM, CDR2 ANQGSEA. V was clipped by 6 bases and J by 2 bases, with 15 bases between them. CDR3 in DNA: TGCAGCGTCGCGACTAGGTCGGACACAGATACGCAGTATTTT. The encoded protein is CSVATRSDTDTQYF.

This clonotype came up a few times. The chain combines TRBV20-1 with TRBJ2-3, with 8 bases identical to TRBD2. The V gene's germline CDR1 is DFQATT and CDR2 SNEGSKA (reference sequence). V lost 0 bases, J lost 3 bases, and 5 bases stayed unmatched. The CDR3 runs to 15 residues. The CDR3 bases are TGCAGTGCTAGAGATCGTTCTAGCGGGACAGATACGCAGTATTTT. It yields the protein CSARDRSSGTDTQYF.

About this clonotype: A read error may be the cause here, since a much bigger clone is one base away. The rearrangement joins TRBV5-1 to TRBJ2-1; 7 nucleotides match TRBD1. Trimming cost V 2 bases and J 3 bases; bases outside gene matches: 2. Germline V CDR1 and CDR2: SGHRS, YFSETQ. CDR3 size: 14 residues. DNA of the CDR3: TGCGCCAGCAGCTTCTGGGACAGCTACAATGAGCAGTTCTTC. Amino acid sequence: CASSFWDSYNEQFF.

V is TRBV5-8 and J is TRBJ1-1; perhaps TRBD1 as D (5 bases). CDR3 length: 13 residues. Germline V gene data show CDR1 as SGHTS and CDR2 as YDEGEE. Trimming removed 4 bases from V and 8 bases from J, with 15 bases in between. This CDR3 is CASSRLSRQEAFF. Here the CDR3 DNA reads TGTGCCAGCAGCCGCCTCTCCCGACAGGAAGCTTTCTTT.

This clonotype was counted at least ten times. The rearrangement joins TRBV12-3 or TRBV12-4 to TRBJ2-1, with a weak D call TRBD2 (5 bases). The V and J ends lost 5 bases and 9 bases respectively, with 8 bases between them. CDR3 length: 11 amino acids. CDR3 amino acids: CASSARGEQFF. The DNA of the CDR3 is TGTGCCAGCAGTGCACGGGGTGAGCAGTTCTTC.

This clonotype was observed many times. The rearrangement uses TRBV5-1 and TRBJ2-7; possible D gene TRBD2, 5 bases. V was shortened by 3 bases and J by 6 bases, with 22 bases between the two germline ends. The CDR3 totals 16 residues. The germline gives CDR1 SGHRS, CDR2 YFSETQ. DNA for the CDR3: TGCGCCAGCAGCTCGGAGAGGGAGCAGGCGAGGTCCGAGCAGTACTTC. It specifies CASSSEREQARSEQYF.

This clonotype was recorded many times. The J gene is TRBJ2-3, the V gene TRBV28; 7 nucleotides align to TRBD1. Germline lookup yields CDR1 MDHEN and CDR2 SYDVKM. V dropped 6 bases and J dropped 2; count of bases not matched to a gene: 8. CDR3 length equals 15 residues. CDR3 bases: TGTGCCAGCAGAGGGACAGCGCTAGACACAGATACGCAGTATTTT. Translation: CASRGTALDTDTQYF.

The chain links TRBV5-1 to TRBJ2-5; D is uncertain. Germline V gives CDR1 SGHRS, CDR2 YFSETQ. Trimming took off 1 base at V and 1 base at J, with 17 bases between the two ends. The CDR3 sequence is 17 residues long. The CDR3 sequence: CASSLSAITTGQETQYF. The DNA of the CDR3 is TGCGCCAGCAGCTTGTCGGCGATAACAACGGGCCAAGAGACCCAGTACTTC.

This clonotype was seen many times. The chain is built from TRBV11-1 and TRBJ2-7; the match to TRBD2 covers 13 bases. V was pared by 5 bases and J by 0 bases, with 7 bases of the junction left unmatched. The CDR3 is 17 amino acids. In germline, CDR1 is SGHAT, CDR2 FQDESV (reference sequence). The CDR3 is CASSRGLAGDSSYEQYF. For the CDR3, the DNA is TGTGCCAGCAGCCGAGGACTAGCGGGAGATTCCTCCTACGAGCAGTACTTC.

V gene TRBV20-1 combines with J gene TRBJ1-1; D not resolved. Germline assignment: CDR1 DFQATT and CDR2 SNEGSKA (reference sequence). CDR3 length equals 15 residues. V was cut by 1 base and J by 1 base, with 13 bases left in between. The CDR3 nucleotides read TGCAGTGCTAGAGGCACAGAGGCCAGGAACACTGAAGCTTTCTTT. It yields the protein CSARGTEARNTEAFF.

The CDR3 coding sequence is TGTGCCAGCAGTTTCCACGCCCGACAGAACACCGGGGAGCTGTTTTTT. As protein: CASSFHARQNTGELFF. V and J are TRBV12-3 or TRBV12-4 and TRBJ2-2; D not certain. This CDR3 has 16 residues. Trimming took off 3 bases at V and 1 base at J, with 12 bases between the two ends.

The V call is TRBV19, the J call TRBJ2-3; TRBD2 aligns across 8 bases. V dropped 4 bases and J dropped 7; count of bases not matched to a gene: 10. The V gene's germline CDR1 is LNHDA and CDR2 SQIVND (reference sequence). There are 15 residues in the CDR3. The CDR3 reads CASSTLAEAGYTQYF. In DNA, the CDR3 is TGTGCCAGTAGTACACTAGCGGAGGCCGGATATACGCAGTATTTT.

This clonotype was observed many times. V gene TRBV20-1 combines with J gene TRBJ1-5; TRBD1 agrees at 7 bases. V dropped 6 bases and J dropped 7; count of bases not matched to a gene: 9. The germline V gene encodes CDR1 DFQATT and CDR2 SNEGSKA (reference sequence). The CDR3 spans 13 residues. In DNA, the CDR3 is TGCAGTGCGGCACAGGGGTTCGGGCAGCCCCAGCATTTT. This gives the protein CSAAQGFGQPQHF.

This clonotype was found a few times. The chain uses TRBV4-1 and TRBJ2-1; 8 nucleotides line up with TRBD2. The V segment lost 0 bases and the J segment 2 bases; nucleotides outside the gene matches: 0. Germline V gives CDR1 MGHRA, CDR2 YSYEKL. The CDR3 sequence is 15 residues long. The CDR3 protein is CASSQDGRAYNEQFF. For the CDR3, the DNA is TGCGCCAGCAGCCAAGACGGGAGGGCCTACAATGAGCAGTTCTTC.

This clonotype was seen at least ten times. The chain has TRBV28 and TRBJ2-3; possibly TRBD1 or TRBD2 for D (5 bases each). Germline V gene data show CDR1 as MDHEN and CDR2 as SYDVKM. Trimming pared 3 bases from V and 2 bases from J, leaving 12 bases between. There are 15 residues in the CDR3. The CDR3 loop reads CASSFTGPDTDTQYF. In DNA, the CDR3 is TGTGCCAGCAGTTTCACGGGGCCCGACACAGATACGCAGTATTTT.

J is TRBJ1-5 and V is TRBV27; tentatively, D is TRBD1 (6 bases). Per the germline V gene, CDR1 is MNHEY and CDR2 is SMNVEV (reference sequence). The length of the CDR3 is 15 residues. The V and J ends lost 5 bases and 7 bases respectively, with 18 bases between them. The CDR3 loop reads CASSPHGGGIQPQHF. CDR3 coding DNA: TGTGCCAGCAGTCCCCATGGGGGGGGCATCCAGCCCCAGCATTTT.

This clonotype is a singleton in its sample. This sequence joins TRBV9 and TRBJ2-1; 14 bases line up with TRBD2. The trim removed 3 bases at V and 3 bases at J, leaving 8 bases unmatched. Germline V lookup: CDR1 SGDLS, CDR2 YYNGEE. CDR3 length: 18 amino acids. The CDR3 nucleotides are TGTGCCAGCAGCGCGGAGTCGGGACTAGCGGGAGTCTACAATGAGCAGTTCTTC. This translates into CASSAESGLAGVYNEQFF.

This clonotype came up many times. The rearrangement joins TRBV3-1 to TRBJ2-2, with D possibly TRBD2 on 6 matching bases. The V and J ends lost 4 bases and 0 bases respectively, with 12 bases between them. Germline CDR1 is LGHDT and CDR2 is YNNKEL (reference sequence). The CDR3 covers 16 residues. The CDR3 coding sequence is TGTGCCAGCAGCCCGGAGGGGACCGCGAACACCGGGGAGCTGTTTTTT. It specifies CASSPEGTANTGELFF.

This clonotype was counted many times. CDR3 residues: CSAPPGGPSTDTQYF. Here the CDR3 DNA reads TGCAGTGCTCCCCCAGGGGGACCCAGCACAGATACGCAGTATTTT. V usage is TRBV20-1 and J usage is TRBJ2-3; 7 nucleotides agree with TRBD1. The germline gives CDR1 DFQATT, CDR2 SNEGSKA (reference sequence). V shed 5 bases and J 0 bases; nucleotides not matched to a gene: 8. This CDR3 region has 15 residues.

In its sample, this clonotype was seen many times. V usage is TRBV2 and J usage is TRBJ1-1; weak D call: TRBD1 (5 bases). The CDR3 totals 14 residues. V lost 4 bases to trimming and J lost 5 bases, with 14 bases between them. The germline gives CDR1 SNHLY, CDR2 FYNNEI. In DNA form, the CDR3 reads TGTGCCAGCAGTGGTAGCAGGGTTGGGACTGAAGCTTTCTTT. As protein: CASSGSRVGTEAFF.

In this sample, this clonotype turned up many times. The chain employs TRBV3-1 and TRBJ2-1; tentative D call: TRBD1 (6 bases). The V gene lost 0 bases and the J gene lost 11 bases, with 11 bases spanning the gap. Germline loops: CDR1 LGHDT, CDR2 YNNKEL (reference sequence). The CDR3 spans 13 residues. CDR3 sequence: CASSQDLDSKQFF. CDR3 DNA: TGTGCCAGCAGCCAAGATCTGGACAGCAAGCAGTTCTTC.